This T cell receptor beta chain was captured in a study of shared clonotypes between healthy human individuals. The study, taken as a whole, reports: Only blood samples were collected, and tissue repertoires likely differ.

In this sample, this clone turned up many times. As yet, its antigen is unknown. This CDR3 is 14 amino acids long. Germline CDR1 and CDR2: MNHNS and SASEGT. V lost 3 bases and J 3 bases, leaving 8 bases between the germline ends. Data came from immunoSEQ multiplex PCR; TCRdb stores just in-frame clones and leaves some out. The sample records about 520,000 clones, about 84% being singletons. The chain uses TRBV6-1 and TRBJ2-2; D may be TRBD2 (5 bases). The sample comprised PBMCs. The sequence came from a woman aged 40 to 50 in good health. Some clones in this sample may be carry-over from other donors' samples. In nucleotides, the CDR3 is TGTGCCAGCAGTGATCGAGCGGACACCGGGGAGCTGTTTTTT. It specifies CASSDRADTGELFF.